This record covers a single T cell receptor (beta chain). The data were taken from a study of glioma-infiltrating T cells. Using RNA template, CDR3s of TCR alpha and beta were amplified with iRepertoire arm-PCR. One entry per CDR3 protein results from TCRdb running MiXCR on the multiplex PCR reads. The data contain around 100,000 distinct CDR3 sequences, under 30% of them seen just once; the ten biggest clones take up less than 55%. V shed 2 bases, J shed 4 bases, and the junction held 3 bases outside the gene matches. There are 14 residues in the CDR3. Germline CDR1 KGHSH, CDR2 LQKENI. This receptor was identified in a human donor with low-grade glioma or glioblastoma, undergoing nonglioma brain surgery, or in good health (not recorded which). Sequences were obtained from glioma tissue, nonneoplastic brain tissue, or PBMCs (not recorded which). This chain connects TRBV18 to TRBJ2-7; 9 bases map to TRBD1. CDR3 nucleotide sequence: TGTGCCAGCTCACCAGACAGGGGGGCATACGAGCAGTACTTC. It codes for CASSPDRGAYEQYF.